This T cell receptor (beta chain) was captured by sequencing in a study of TIL therapy for anti-PD-1-resistant metastatic lung cancer listed by TCRdb under 2021. Some background on the complete study: Before any PD-1/PD-L1 blockade was given, tumors were harvested, nivolumab was then administered, and patients who progressed went on to receive lymphodepletion, an infusion of expanded TIL, and IL-2. Clonotypes were tracked across tumor, expanded TIL product and serial blood samples by T cell receptor beta sequencing of tumor and peripheral blood. The cohort was predominantly lung adenocarcinoma, with a handful of EGFR-mutant and two ALK-rearranged tumors, and half of patients were current or former smokers. Among the enrolled patients, the median age was around 54 years (range roughly 35-80), and the median tumor PD-L1 proportion score was around 5.6%. Across the cohort, whole-exome sequencing showed a median non-synonymous tumor mutation burden of more than 1.3 mutations per megabase.

Using bias-controlled multiplex PCR with the immunoSEQ v3 hsTCRB kit, the TCR beta CDR3 regions were amplified from genomic DNA. TCR libraries were sequenced on an Illumina NextSeq 500 to 1.5 million to 2.5 million read pairs for survey level or 5-6 million for deep level. As for the authors' bioinformatics: Clonality was reported by immunoSEQ Analyzer software, which also assigned V, D and J genes and filtered out non-productive sequences. Repertoires of infused TIL and blood were compared using productive Simpson clonality and the Morisita overlap index of productive TRB rearrangements. Absolute clonotype counts in blood were estimated by multiplying the lymphocyte count by the CD3+ fraction and by the productive frequency of the clone. What TCRdb holds here is the immuneACCESS table cut down to in-frame rearrangements. Part of the clones is not present; checked against another copy, under half of the missing clones reflect an unresolved V gene, and the others are unexplained. That table furnishes V, J and clone size, whereas the DNA furnished D and trimming. For this sample there are more than 50,000 clones; 87% appear just once. The ten largest clones add up to 2% to 3% of the sample.

General study outcomes and caveats: The study protocol defined all tumor marker inferences as exploratory. The baseline peripheral repertoire was partially replaced by infused TIL clonotypes, which then decayed over months, and no apparent association between persistence and response was found. The cohort was highly selected, with more treatment-naive, never-smoker and oncogene-addicted patients than typical, limiting generalizability.

As for this clone: Its antigen specificity is not known. The sample holds no much larger clone one base away, and base qualities are not on file.

Sample time point, as interpreted from the label and publication: pre-treatment sample, taken before nivolumab and TIL therapy. Between October 2017 and January 2020, a dual-center phase I trial enrolled adults who had stage 4 NSCLC. Samples came from a single-arm, open-label phase I trial of tumor-infiltrating lymphocyte therapy with nivolumab in advanced non-small cell lung cancer. Blood mononuclear cells from EDTA tubes were separated on a Ficoll gradient and snap-frozen as pellets, and DNA was extracted from the cells using a Qiagen mini-prep kit. This TCR came from a person aged 25-85 years with non-small cell lung cancer. Sequencing was performed on blood, taken at baseline.

This receptor has the CDR3 CASRAHVNGGELFF. In nucleotide form, the sequence is TGTGCCAGCAGGGCCCACGTGAACGGCGGGGAGCTGTTTTTT. The chain links TRBV2 with TRBJ2-2; confidence is insufficient to name the D gene. The junction carries 15 bases between V and J, which are trimmed by 6 bases and 7 bases respectively. The CDR3 starts with the cysteine, ends with the phenylalanine, and has 14 residues. The sequence is cut down to CDR3 DNA, 42 bases in frame from base 1. CDR1 and CDR2 were assigned from the germline V gene as SNHLY and FYNNEI.